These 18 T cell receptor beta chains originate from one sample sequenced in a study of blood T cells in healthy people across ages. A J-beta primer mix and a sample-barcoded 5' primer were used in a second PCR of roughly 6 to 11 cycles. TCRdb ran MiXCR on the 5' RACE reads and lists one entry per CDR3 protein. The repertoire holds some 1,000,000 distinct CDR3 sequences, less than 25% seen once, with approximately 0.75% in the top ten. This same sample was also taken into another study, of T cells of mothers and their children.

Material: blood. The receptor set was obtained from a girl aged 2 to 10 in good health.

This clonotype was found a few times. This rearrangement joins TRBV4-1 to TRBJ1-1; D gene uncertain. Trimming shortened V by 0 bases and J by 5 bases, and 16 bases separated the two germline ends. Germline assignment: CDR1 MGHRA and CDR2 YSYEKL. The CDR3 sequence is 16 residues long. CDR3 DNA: TGCGCCAGCAGCCAAGATCTAACCACCCGAAGGACTGAAGCTTTCTTT. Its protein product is CASSQDLTTRRTEAFF.

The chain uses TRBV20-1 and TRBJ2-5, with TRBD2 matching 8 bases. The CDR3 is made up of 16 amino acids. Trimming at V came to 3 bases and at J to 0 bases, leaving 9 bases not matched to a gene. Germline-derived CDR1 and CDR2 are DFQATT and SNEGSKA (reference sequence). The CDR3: CSASGISGGDQETQYF. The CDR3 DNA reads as TGCAGTGCTAGTGGGATCAGCGGGGGAGACCAAGAGACCCAGTACTTC.

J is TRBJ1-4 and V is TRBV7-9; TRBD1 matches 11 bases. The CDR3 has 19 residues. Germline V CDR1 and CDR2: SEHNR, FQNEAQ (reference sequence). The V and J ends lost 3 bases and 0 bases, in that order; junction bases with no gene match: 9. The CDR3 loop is CASSLLSTGQGATNEKLFF. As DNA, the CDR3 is TGTGCCAGCAGCTTGCTATCAACGGGACAGGGGGCAACTAATGAAAAACTGTTTTTT.

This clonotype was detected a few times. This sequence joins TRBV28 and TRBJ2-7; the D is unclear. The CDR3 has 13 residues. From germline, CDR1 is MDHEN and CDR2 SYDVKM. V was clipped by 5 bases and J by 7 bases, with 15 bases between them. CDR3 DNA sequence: TGTGCCAGCAGTGGAAGCCTTTGGTGGGAGCAGTACTTC. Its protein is CASSGSLWWEQYF. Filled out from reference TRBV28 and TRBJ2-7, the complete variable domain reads DVKVTQSSRYLVKRTGEKVFLECVQDMDHENMFWYRQDPGLGLRLIYFSYDVKMKEKGDIPEGYSVSREKKERFSLILESASTNQTSMYLCASSGSLWWEQYFGPGTRLTVT.

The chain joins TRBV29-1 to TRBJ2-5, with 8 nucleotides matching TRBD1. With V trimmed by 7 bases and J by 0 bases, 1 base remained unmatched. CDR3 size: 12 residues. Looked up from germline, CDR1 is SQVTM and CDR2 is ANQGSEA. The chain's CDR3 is CSATGDQETQYF. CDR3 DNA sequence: TGCAGCGCGACAGGGGACCAAGAGACCCAGTACTTC.

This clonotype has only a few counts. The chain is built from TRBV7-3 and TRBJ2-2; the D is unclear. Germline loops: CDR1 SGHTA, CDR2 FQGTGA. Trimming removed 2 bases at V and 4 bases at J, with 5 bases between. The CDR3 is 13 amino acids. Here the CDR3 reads CASSLQITGELFF. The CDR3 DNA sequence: TGTGCCAGCAGCTTACAAATCACCGGGGAGCTGTTTTTT.

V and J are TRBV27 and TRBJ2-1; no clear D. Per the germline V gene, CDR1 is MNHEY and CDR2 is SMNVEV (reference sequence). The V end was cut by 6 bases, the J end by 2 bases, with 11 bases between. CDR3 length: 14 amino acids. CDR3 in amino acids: CASSEARAYNEQFF. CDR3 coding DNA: TGTGCCAGCAGCGAAGCCCGGGCCTACAATGAGCAGTTCTTC.

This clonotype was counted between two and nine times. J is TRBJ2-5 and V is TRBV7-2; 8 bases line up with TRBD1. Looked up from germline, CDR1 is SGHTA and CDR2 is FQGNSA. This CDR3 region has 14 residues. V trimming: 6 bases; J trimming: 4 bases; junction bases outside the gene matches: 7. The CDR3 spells CASSFDRGRETQYF. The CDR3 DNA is TGTGCCAGCAGTTTCGACAGGGGACGAGAGACCCAGTACTTC.

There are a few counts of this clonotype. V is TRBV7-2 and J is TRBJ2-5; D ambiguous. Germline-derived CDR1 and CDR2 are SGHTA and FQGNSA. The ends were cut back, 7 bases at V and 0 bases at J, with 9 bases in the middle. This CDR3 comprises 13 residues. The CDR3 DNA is TGTGCCAGCAAAGACACCTACCAAGAGACCCAGTACTTC. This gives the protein CASKDTYQETQYF. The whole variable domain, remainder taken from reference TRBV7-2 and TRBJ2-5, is GAGVSQSPSNKVTEKGKDVELRCDPISGHTALYWYRQSLGQGLEFLIYFQGNSAPDKSGLPSDRFSAERTGGSVSTLTIQRTQQEDSAVYLCASKDTYQETQYFGPGTRLLVL.

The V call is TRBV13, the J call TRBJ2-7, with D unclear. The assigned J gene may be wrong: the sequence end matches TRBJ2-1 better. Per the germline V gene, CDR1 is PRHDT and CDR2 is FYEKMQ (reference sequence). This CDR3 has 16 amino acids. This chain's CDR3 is CASSLEGPTAYNEQFF. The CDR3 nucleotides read TGTGCCAGCAGCTTAGAGGGCCCGACCGCCTACAATGAGCAGTTCTTC.

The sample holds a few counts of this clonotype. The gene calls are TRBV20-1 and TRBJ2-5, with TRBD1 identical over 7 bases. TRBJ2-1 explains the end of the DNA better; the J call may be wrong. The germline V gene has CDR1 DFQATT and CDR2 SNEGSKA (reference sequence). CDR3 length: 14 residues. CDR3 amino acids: CSAPGRQGVDEQFF. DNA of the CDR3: TGCAGTGCCCCCGGCCGGCAGGGGGTTGATGAGCAGTTCTTC.

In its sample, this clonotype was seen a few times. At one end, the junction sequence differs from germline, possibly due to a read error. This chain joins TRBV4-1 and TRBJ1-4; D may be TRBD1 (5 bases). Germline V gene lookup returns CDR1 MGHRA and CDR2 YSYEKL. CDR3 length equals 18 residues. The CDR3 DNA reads TGCGCCGGCAGCCAAGTTTGGGGCGACAGCACAACTAATGAAAAACTGTTTTTT. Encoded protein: CAGSQVWGDSTTNEKLFF.

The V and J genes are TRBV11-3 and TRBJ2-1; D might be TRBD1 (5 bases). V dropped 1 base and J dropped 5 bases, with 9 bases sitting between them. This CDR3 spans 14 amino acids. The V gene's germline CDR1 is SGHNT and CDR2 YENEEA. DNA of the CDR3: TGTGCCAGCAGCTTAGGGGGCCAGCACAATGAGCAGTTCTTC. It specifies CASSLGGQHNEQFF. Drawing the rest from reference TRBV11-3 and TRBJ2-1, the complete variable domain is EAGVVQSPRYKIIEKKQPVAFWCNPISGHNTLYWYLQNLGQGPELLIRYENEEAVDDSQLPKDRFSAERLKGVDSTLKIQPAELGDSAVYLCASSLGGQHNEQFFGPGTRLTVL.

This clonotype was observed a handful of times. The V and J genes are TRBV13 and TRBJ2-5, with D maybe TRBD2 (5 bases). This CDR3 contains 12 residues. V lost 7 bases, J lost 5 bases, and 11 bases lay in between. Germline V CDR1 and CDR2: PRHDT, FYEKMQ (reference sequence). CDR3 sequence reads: CASTRAGETQYF. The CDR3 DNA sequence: TGTGCCAGCACCCGGGCGGGCGAGACCCAGTACTTC.

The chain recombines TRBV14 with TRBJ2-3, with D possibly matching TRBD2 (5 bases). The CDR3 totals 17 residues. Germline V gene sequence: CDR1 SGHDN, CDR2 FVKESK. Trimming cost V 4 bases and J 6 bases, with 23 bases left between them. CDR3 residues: CASSRGLDNHNSDTQYF. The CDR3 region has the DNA TGTGCCAGCAGCCGCGGGCTCGACAACCATAACAGTGATACGCAGTATTTT.

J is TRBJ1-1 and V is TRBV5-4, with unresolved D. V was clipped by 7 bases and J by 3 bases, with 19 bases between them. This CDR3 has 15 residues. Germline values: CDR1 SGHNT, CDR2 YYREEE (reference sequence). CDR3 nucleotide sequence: TGTGCCAGCGGACCCACTCCATCTACGTACACTGAAGCTTTCTTT. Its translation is CASGPTPSTYTEAFF.

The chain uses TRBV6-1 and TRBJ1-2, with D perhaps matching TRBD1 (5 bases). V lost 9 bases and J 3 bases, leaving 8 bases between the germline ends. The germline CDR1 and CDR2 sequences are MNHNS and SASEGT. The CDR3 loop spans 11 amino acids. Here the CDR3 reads CASGGYYGYTF. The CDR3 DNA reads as TGTGCCAGTGGGGGATACTATGGCTACACCTTC.

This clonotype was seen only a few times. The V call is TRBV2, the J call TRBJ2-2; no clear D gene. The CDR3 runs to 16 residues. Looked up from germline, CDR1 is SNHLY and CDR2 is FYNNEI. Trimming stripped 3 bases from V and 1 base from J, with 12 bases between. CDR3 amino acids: CASSDGQVLNTGELFF. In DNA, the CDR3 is TGTGCCAGCAGTGACGGTCAGGTCCTGAACACCGGGGAGCTGTTTTTT.